The next 8 T cell receptor beta chains were all read from a single sample in a study of T cell repertoires in cytomegalovirus infection. For these TCRs, the target antigens are not known. TCRdb itself ran the reads through MiXCR, one entry per CDR3 protein. This repertoire shows about 920,000 distinct CDR3 sequences, 31% found once; its top ten account for about an eighth. The specimen was cultured CD8+ T cells from PBMCs, collected from culture after CMV antigen stimulation. These receptors all stem from a human donor in good health (CMV status not recorded). Some clones in this sample may be carry-over from other donors' samples.

Concerning this clonotype: A clone one base away is much larger, so this may be a read error. The V call is TRBV7-6, the J call TRBJ2-5; 7 bases align to TRBD1. The CDR3 is 17 amino acids. J was trimmed by 4 bases and V by 1 base; bases with no gene match: 12. CDR1 and CDR2 (germline): SGHVS, FNYEAQ. The CDR3 DNA reads as TGTGCCAGCAGCTTAGAGTTTCTTGCGAGGGGGCGAGAGACCCAGTACTTC. Its translation: CASSLEFLARGRETQYF.

The rearrangement joins TRBV6-2 or TRBV6-3 to TRBJ2-7; D is perhaps TRBD1 (5 bases). Germline-derived CDR1 and CDR2 are MNHEY and SVGEGT. The V end was cut by 0 bases, the J end by 5 bases, with 8 bases between. This CDR3 has 13 amino acids. CDR3: CASSYSGRNEQYF. Written as DNA, the CDR3 is TGTGCCAGCAGTTACTCGGGGCGCAACGAGCAGTACTTC.

This clonotype was counted only a few times. The V and J genes are TRBV27 and TRBJ1-1, with unresolved D. The germline V and J ends were trimmed by 2 bases and 4 bases, with 11 bases remaining between them. Germline V gives CDR1 MNHEY, CDR2 SMNVEV (reference sequence). The CDR3 contains 14 residues. Here the CDR3 DNA reads TGTGCCAGCAGTTTACTCGGTCTGGGCACTGAAGCTTTCTTT. It yields the protein CASSLLGLGTEAFF.

The chain couples TRBV6-1 to TRBJ2-5; D remains unclear. The CDR3 is made up of 15 amino acids. V was clipped by 2 bases and J by 4 bases, with 14 bases between them. The germline V gene has CDR1 MNHNS and CDR2 SASEGT. The CDR3 region is CASSEWASGLETQYF. CDR3 sequence (DNA): TGTGCCAGCAGTGAATGGGCTAGTGGCCTAGAGACCCAGTACTTC.

CDR3 sequence: CASSQHRGQGEQFF. DNA for the CDR3: TGTGCCAGCAGCCAACACAGGGGGCAGGGAGAGCAGTTCTTC. V is TRBV6-1 and J is TRBJ2-1; 9 positions match TRBD1. Germline V lookup: CDR1 MNHNS, CDR2 SASEGT. The CDR3 has 14 amino acids. V lost 6 bases to trimming and J lost 10 bases; unmatched junction nucleotides: 10.

In this sample, this clonotype turned up a few times. The rearrangement uses TRBV19 and TRBJ2-3; possible D gene TRBD2, 6 bases. The CDR3 runs to 18 residues. Looked up from germline, CDR1 is LNHDA and CDR2 is SQIVND (reference sequence). The ends were cut back, 3 bases at V and 2 bases at J, with 21 bases in the middle. This CDR3 reads CASSMRAQGGTVTDTQYF. CDR3 DNA: TGTGCCAGTAGTATGCGCGCCCAGGGCGGGACGGTCACAGATACGCAGTATTTT.

Remarks on this clonotype: One junction end disagrees with the germline gene, perhaps due to a read error. The chain is built from TRBV6-1 and TRBJ1-4, with D possibly being TRBD1 (6 bases). This CDR3 has 16 amino acids. Germline V CDR1 and CDR2: MNHNS, SASEGT. CDR3 amino acids: CASSEMQGTYNEKPFF. In DNA form, the CDR3 reads TGTGCCAGCAGTGAAATGCAGGGGACCTATAATGAAAAACCGTTTTTT.

This clonotype was recorded many times. J is TRBJ2-1 and V is TRBV7-8; the match to TRBD2 covers 8 bases. Germline V gives CDR1 SGHVS, CDR2 FQNEAQ. Unmatched junction bases numbered 13, after V lost 0 bases and J lost 0 bases. This CDR3 is 20 amino acids long. CDR3 region: CASSLAGVQRGGSSYNEQFF. The CDR3 bases are TGTGCCAGCAGCTTAGCTGGGGTTCAACGCGGGGGGAGCTCCTACAATGAGCAGTTCTTC.